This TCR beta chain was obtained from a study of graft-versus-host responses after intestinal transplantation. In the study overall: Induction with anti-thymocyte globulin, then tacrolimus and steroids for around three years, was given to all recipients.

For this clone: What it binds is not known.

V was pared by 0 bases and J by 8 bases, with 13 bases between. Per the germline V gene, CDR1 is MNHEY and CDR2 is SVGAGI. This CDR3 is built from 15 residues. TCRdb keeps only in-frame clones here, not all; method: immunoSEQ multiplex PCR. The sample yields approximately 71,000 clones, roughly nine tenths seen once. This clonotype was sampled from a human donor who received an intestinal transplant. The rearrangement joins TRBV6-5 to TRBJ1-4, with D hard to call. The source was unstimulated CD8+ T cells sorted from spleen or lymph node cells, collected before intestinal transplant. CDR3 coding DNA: TGTGCCAGCAGTTACTCGGTCTCCCGGGAGGAAAAACTGTTTTTT. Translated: CASSYSVSREEKLFF.